This TCR beta chain was sequenced during a study of cytomegalovirus exposure and HLA in healthy donors. The PCR contained 60 Vbeta and 13 Jbeta primers. Authors' processing steps: There were about 80 million unique TCR beta chains by a later count, and some 10 million of them were shared. TCRdb's table, derived via immunoSEQ multiplex PCR, lists solely in-frame clones and lacks some. The V and J calls and clone size are taken from that table; D and trimming were inferred from the DNA. The sample carries 130,000 or so clones, more than 60% recorded once. This clone has a single count. Its antigen remains unknown. J lost 5 bases, V lost 4 bases, and 10 bases had no gene match. CDR1 is LGHNA and CDR2 is YSLEER in the germline V gene. This CDR3 region has 15 residues. General study findings and limits: The records held CMV serostatus as the only immune exposure information. Sequencing depth roughly uniform across donors was assumed in presence/absence analyses. Later analysis demonstrated an association between a missense DCLRE1C variant and TCR beta V- and J-gene trimming.

The sequenced sample consisted of PBMCs. The receptor was isolated from a man younger than 40 in good health and CMV-seronegative. The V gene is TRBV4-3, the J gene TRBJ1-1; 7 bases are a match to TRBD1. CDR3 protein: CASSLGTVVVTEAFF. In DNA form, the CDR3 reads TGCGCCAGCAGCCTAGGGACAGTGGTAGTAACTGAAGCTTTCTTT.